This T cell receptor (beta chain) stems from a study of blood T cell repertoires in COVID-19. Repertoires were generated with immunoSEQ multiplex PCR, while TCRdb's copy carries only in-frame clones and drops some. The sample holds about 79,000 clones, roughly 89% seen once. The CDR3 is 15 residues long. V shed 3 bases, J shed 1 base, and the junction held 5 bases outside the gene matches. Per germline, CDR1 LNHDA and CDR2 SQIVND (reference sequence). This chain connects TRBV19 to TRBJ2-5; 7 bases map to TRBD2. This TCR came from a man aged 70-80 years with active or convalescent COVID-19. The sample consisted of peripheral blood. CDR3 DNA sequence: TGTGCCAGTAGTATGGCGGGAGTTCGCCAAGAGACCCAGTACTTC. This codes for CASSMAGVRQETQYF.